This entry lists 26 T cell receptor beta chains sequenced from one sample in a study of CD8 T cells in Susac syndrome. Reverse transcription of roughly 0.5 to 1 ug RNA was carried out with random hexamers. From the immunoSEQ multiplex PCR reads, TCRdb called clonotypes with MiXCR, one entry per CDR3 protein. The sample holds fewer than 200,000 distinct CDR3 sequences; 90% to 95% are singletons and the top ten take about 0.1%. The sample consisted of CD4+ T cells from PBMCs. Every receptor here comes from a human donor in good health.

This chain connects TRBV29-1 to TRBJ2-1, with 7 nucleotides matching TRBD1. J lost 2 bases, V lost 7 bases, and 5 bases had no gene match. The CDR3 is made up of 13 amino acids. CDR1 is SQVTM and CDR2 is ANQGSEA in the germline V gene. The CDR3, as DNA: TGCAGCGCTGGGACAGATACCTACAATGAGCAGTTCTTC. Protein sequence: CSAGTDTYNEQFF.

The V gene is TRBV10-3, the J gene TRBJ1-1, with 7 bases matching TRBD1. V shed 5 bases and J 0 bases; nucleotides not matched to a gene: 6. The length of the CDR3 is 15 residues. Looked up from germline, CDR1 is ENHRY and CDR2 is SYGVKD. The CDR3 nucleotides are TGTGCCATCAGTCATCCGGGACAGATGAACACTGAAGCTTTCTTT. Its protein product is CAISHPGQMNTEAFF.

V gene TRBV19 combines with J gene TRBJ2-2; no firm D call. Germline CDR1 and CDR2: LNHDA and SQIVND (reference sequence). V lost 7 bases and J lost 3, with 9 bases in between. This CDR3 is built from 13 residues. The CDR3 coding sequence is TGTGCCAGTACCCCCCGTTACACCGGGGAGCTGTTTTTT. Its translation: CASTPRYTGELFF. Based on the CDR3 plus reference TRBV19 and TRBJ2-2, the full variable domain is DGGITQSPKYLFRKEGQNVTLSCEQNLNHDAMYWYRQDPGQGLRLIYYSQIVNDFQKGDIAEGYSVSREKKESFPLTVTSAQKNPTAFYLCASTPRYTGELFFGEGSRLTVL.

This clonotype was observed a handful of times. The chain employs TRBV11-2 and TRBJ2-7; 7 bases are a match to TRBD1. The trim removed 6 bases at V and 3 bases at J, leaving 5 bases unmatched. In germline, CDR1 is SGHAT, CDR2 FQNNGV. The CDR3 length is 13 residues. As DNA, the CDR3 is TGTGCCAGCAGTTTTGGGACAGTCTACGAGCAGTACGTC. Translation: CASSFGTVYEQYV.

The chain couples TRBV12-3 or TRBV12-4 to TRBJ2-6; D remains unclear. V lost 7 bases, J lost 0 bases, and 10 bases lay in between. CDR3 size: 15 residues. The CDR3, as DNA: TGTGCCAGCAAGAGACATCACTCTGGGGCCAACGTCCTGACTTTC. This gives the protein CASKRHHSGANVLTF.

This clonotype was seen just once. The chain couples TRBV15 to TRBJ2-6; 9 bases map to TRBD1. Germline CDR1 and CDR2: LNHNV and YYDKDF (reference sequence). This CDR3 comprises 15 residues. V was clipped by 3 bases and J by 3 bases; unmatched bases: 0. CDR3 in amino acids: CATSRGQGGANVLTF. The CDR3 nucleotides read TGTGCCACCAGCAGGGGACAGGGTGGGGCCAACGTCCTGACTTTC.

This chain connects TRBV20-1 to TRBJ1-6, with D possibly matching TRBD1 (5 bases). V shed 6 bases and J shed 2 bases, with 11 bases lying between them. The CDR3 length is 14 residues. Germline CDR1 reads DFQATT; CDR2 reads SNEGSKA (reference sequence). This chain's CDR3 is CSAPQDTYNSPLHF. Here the CDR3 DNA reads TGCAGTGCGCCTCAGGACACCTATAATTCACCCCTCCACTTT.

The sample holds a few counts of this clonotype. This chain uses TRBV5-1 with TRBJ1-1; tentative D call: TRBD1 (5 bases). The length of the CDR3 is 13 residues. Trimming took off 4 bases at V and 4 bases at J, with 11 bases between the two ends. The germline CDR1 and CDR2 sequences are SGHRS and YFSETQ. This CDR3 is CASSLQAVTEAFF. CDR3 in DNA: TGCGCCAGCAGCCTACAGGCGGTCACTGAAGCTTTCTTT.

The chain has TRBV28 and TRBJ2-3, with 9 positions matching TRBD2. CDR1 is MDHEN and CDR2 is SYDVKM in the germline V gene. The CDR3 covers 16 residues. V was pared by 4 bases and J by 4 bases, with 9 bases of the junction left unmatched. CDR3 amino acids: CASSSPWRGGADTQYF. CDR3 DNA sequence: TGTGCCAGCAGTTCCCCCTGGCGGGGGGGCGCAGATACGCAGTATTTT.

This rearrangement joins TRBV3-1 to TRBJ2-7; TRBD1 or TRBD2 may be the D gene (6 bases each). Germline CDR1 is LGHDT and CDR2 is YNNKEL (reference sequence). V was shortened by 4 bases and J by 4 bases, with 14 bases between the two germline ends. This CDR3 comprises 14 residues. CDR3: CASSPRGLDYEQYF. The CDR3 DNA reads TGTGCCAGCAGCCCCCGGGGGCTTGATTACGAGCAGTACTTC.

The chain uses TRBV7-8 and TRBJ2-7; 11 nucleotides agree with TRBD2. Trimming cost V 3 bases and J 7 bases; bases outside gene matches: 5. The CDR3 length is 14 residues. CDR1 and CDR2 from the germline V gene are SGHVS and FQNEAQ. Written as DNA, the CDR3 is TGTGCCAGCAGCTTTGTGGCTAGCGGGGGGGAGCAGTACGTC. Amino acids: CASSFVASGGEQYV.

The V call is TRBV7-3, the J call TRBJ2-3; D is ambiguous. V was clipped by 6 bases and J by 4 bases, with 8 bases between them. CDR1 is SGHTA and CDR2 is FQGTGA in the germline V gene. The CDR3 loop spans 12 amino acids. The CDR3 bases are TGTGCCAGCAGGGGCATGTCAGATACGCAGTATTTT. This codes for CASRGMSDTQYF.

The J gene is TRBJ1-2, the V gene TRBV3-1, with unresolved D. The CDR3 consists of 12 residues. Trimming removed 0 bases from V and 6 bases from J, with 5 bases in between. Germline-derived CDR1 and CDR2 are LGHDT and YNNKEL (reference sequence). The CDR3 DNA reads as TGTGCCAGCAGCCAAGAATCAAATGGCTACACCTTC. It encodes CASSQESNGYTF.

This clonotype was counted a few times. This chain uses TRBV11-2 with TRBJ2-1; 9 nucleotides match TRBD1. The CDR3 totals 15 residues. Germline trimming cut 5 bases from V and 5 bases from J; bases unmatched to any gene: 7. The germline V gene has CDR1 SGHAT and CDR2 FQNNGV. The DNA for the CDR3 is TGTGCCAGCAGCCCGCGACAGGGGGGAAACAATGAGCAGTTCTTC. It encodes CASSPRQGGNNEQFF. The full variable domain, with the rest looked up from reference TRBV11-2 and TRBJ2-1, is EAGVAQSPRYKIIEKRQSVAFWCNPISGHATLYWYQQILGQGPKLLIQFQNNGVVDDSQLPKDRFSAERLKGVDSTLKIQPAKLEDSAVYLCASSPRQGGNNEQFFGPGTRLTVL.

The V call is TRBV7-6, the J call TRBJ1-6; no firm D call. The CDR3 is 14 amino acids. Germline V CDR1 and CDR2: SGHVS, FNYEAQ. V was trimmed by 6 bases and J by 3 bases, leaving 9 bases between them. The CDR3 region has the DNA TGTGCCAGCAGTACCGGGGACTATAATTCACCCCTCCACTTT. Translating gives CASSTGDYNSPLHF. Supplemented by reference TRBV7-6 and TRBJ1-6, the full variable domain reads GAGVSQSPRYKVTKRGQDVALRCDPISGHVSLYWYRQALGQGPEFLTYFNYEAQQDKSGLPNDRFSAERPEGSISTLTIQRTEQRDSAMYRCASSTGDYNSPLHFGNGTRLTVT.

The rearrangement joins TRBV3-1 to TRBJ2-1; D could derive from TRBD1 or TRBD2 (5 bases each). Germline-derived CDR1 and CDR2 are LGHDT and YNNKEL (reference sequence). V lost 0 bases to trimming and J lost 4 bases, with 28 bases between them. CDR3 length: 21 amino acids. The CDR3 DNA reads as TGTGCCAGCAGCCAAGATAGGGGACGGGTCCGGAACCCTCTCCCTTACAATGAGCAGTTCTTC. It encodes CASSQDRGRVRNPLPYNEQFF.

The chain links TRBV2 to TRBJ2-5, with D perhaps matching TRBD1 (5 bases). The germline V gene has CDR1 SNHLY and CDR2 FYNNEI. This CDR3 has 13 residues. The ends were cut back, 2 bases at V and 1 base at J, with 5 bases in the middle. The CDR3 bases are TGTGCCAGCAGTGAAACAGGCCAAGAGACCCAGTACTTC. It codes for CASSETGQETQYF. The full variable domain, its missing parts supplied by reference TRBV2 and TRBJ2-5, is EPEVTQTPSHQVTQMGQEVILRCVPISNHLYFYWYRQILGQKVEFLVSFYNNEISEKSEIFDDQFSVERPDGSNFTLKIRSTKLEDSAMYFCASSETGQETQYFGPGTRLLVL.

Only a few counts were recorded for this clonotype. The J gene is TRBJ1-3, the V gene TRBV3-1, with D unclear. The CDR3 spans 14 residues. CDR1 is LGHDT and CDR2 is YNNKEL in the germline V gene (reference sequence). The germline V and J ends were trimmed by 1 base and 4 bases, with 8 bases remaining between them. CDR3 sequence reads: CASSQVGPGNTIYF. The CDR3 bases are TGTGCCAGCAGCCAAGTAGGACCCGGAAACACCATATATTTT.

The chain has TRBV6-2 or TRBV6-3 and TRBJ2-1; no definite D call. The CDR3 sequence is 15 residues long. From germline, CDR1 is MNHEY and CDR2 SVGEGT. With 0 bases removed from V and 0 bases from J, the gap between germline ends came to 6 bases. The CDR3 coding sequence is TGTGCCAGCAGTTACTCCCGGGCCTCCTACAATGAGCAGTTCTTC. It yields the protein CASSYSRASYNEQFF.

The chain is built from TRBV29-1 and TRBJ2-3, with D possibly being TRBD1 (6 bases). V shed 4 bases and J shed 6 bases, with 14 bases lying between them. The germline V gene encodes CDR1 SQVTM and CDR2 ANQGSEA. This CDR3 has 13 residues. This CDR3 is CSVASLQGDTQYF. In DNA form, the CDR3 reads TGCAGCGTTGCTTCCCTCCAGGGGGATACGCAGTATTTT.

This chain joins TRBV12-3 or TRBV12-4 and TRBJ2-3, with D perhaps matching TRBD2 (5 bases). V was trimmed by 7 bases and J by 9 bases, leaving 17 bases between them. CDR3 length equals 13 residues. The CDR3 reads CASNHQLGATQYF. Written as DNA, the CDR3 is TGTGCCAGCAACCATCAACTAGGAGCGACGCAGTATTTT.

The chain is built from TRBV29-1 and TRBJ1-2; D gene unclear. In germline, CDR1 is SQVTM, CDR2 ANQGSEA. Trimming shortened V by 2 bases and J by 8 bases, and 12 bases separated the two germline ends. The CDR3 length is 12 residues. The CDR3 reads CSVEPDLGGYTF. The CDR3 nucleotides read TGCAGCGTTGAACCCGACCTGGGGGGCTACACCTTC.

V usage is TRBV5-1 and J usage is TRBJ2-3; 8 bases map to TRBD2. The CDR3 is 15 residues long. Germline V lookup: CDR1 SGHRS, CDR2 YFSETQ. V dropped 2 bases and J dropped 0; count of bases not matched to a gene: 2. The CDR3 loop is CASSFSGGSTDTQYF. DNA of the CDR3: TGCGCCAGCAGCTTTTCGGGGGGGAGCACAGATACGCAGTATTTT.

This clonotype was observed a single time. V and J are TRBV3-1 and TRBJ2-7; D not certain. Trimming left V 0 bases short and J 5 bases short, with 5 bases between. This CDR3 has 12 residues. Germline lookup yields CDR1 LGHDT and CDR2 YNNKEL (reference sequence). In nucleotides, the CDR3 is TGTGCCAGCAGCCAAGACCTTCACGAGCAGTACTTC. Translation gives CASSQDLHEQYF.

The chain links TRBV5-1 to TRBJ2-2; 9 nucleotides match TRBD2. Germline V lookup: CDR1 SGHRS, CDR2 YFSETQ. The CDR3 consists of 15 residues. Trimming removed 0 bases from V and 7 bases from J; junction bases left unmatched: 4. CDR3 bases: TGCGCCAGCAGCTTGGGGCTAGCGGGGAGCGGGGAGCTGTTTTTT. The encoded protein is CASSLGLAGSGELFF.

This clonotype was observed a single time. This chain uses TRBV29-1 with TRBJ1-4; D not resolved. CDR1 and CDR2 from the germline V gene are SQVTM and ANQGSEA. The germline V and J ends were trimmed by 4 bases and 9 bases, with 12 bases remaining between them. The CDR3 spans 12 residues. DNA of the CDR3: TGCAGCGTTGGATTCGTGCGGAAAAAACTGTTTTTT. Translated, it gives CSVGFVRKKLFF.